This T cell receptor beta chain originates from a study of T cells after yellow fever vaccination (dated by TCRdb to between 2019 and 2020). Background for the entire study: Libraries from fractions with low cell numbers were prepared with the SMART-Seq v4 Ultra Low Input RNA kit. To follow T-cell clones before and after both primary and booster YFV17D yellow fever vaccination, bulk TCR alpha and beta repertoires underwent longitudinal sequencing. Two healthy male donors, one aged 18 to 30 and one aged 30 to 40 years, made up the cohort. Blood was collected at multiple timepoints before and after primary and secondary immunization, and bulk PBMC replicates and cell subsets were isolated. General conclusions and limits of the study: FACS-sorted repertoires could contain abundant contaminating clonotypes from the bulk population, so computational filtering was required. A small fraction of clonotypes showed up in both the CD4 and CD8 compartments, probably as a result of convergent recombination. Only a couple of donors were included in the study, so the extent to which the findings can be generalized is limited. After the booster, most of the clones that had expanded following primary vaccination were detected again (just under 97% of CD4 and 80% to 90% of CD8), which suggests that memory was broadly maintained. Compared with the primary T-cell response, the secondary T-cell response was weaker but faster, peaking on day 5 rather than day 15.

The sample's treatment or condition, from its label and the paper: live attenuated yellow fever vaccine strain. Two biological replicates of bulk PBMCs were collected at each blood-draw timepoint. A standard Ficoll-Paque protocol was used to isolate PBMCs from peripheral blood. TriZol was used to extract RNA from bulk PBMCs, CD4 and CD8 fractions, and dextramer-positive and dextramer-negative fractions. This clonotype was observed many times. Its antigen specificity is not known. The record has no base qualities; no much larger clone is one base away. Synthesis of TCR cDNA relied on 5'RACE template switching, a step that introduced a universal primer site along with unique molecular identifiers. Priming of cDNA synthesis was performed from both the TCR alpha and TCR beta constant segments. Two PCR steps were used to amplify libraries, with sample barcodes and sequencing adapters being added in the second step. Sequencing of the libraries was done on either Illumina HiSeq 2500 (2x100 bp) or NovaSeq (2x150 bp). The paper's processing steps were these. Demultiplexing of reads and collapsing into UMI consensus sequences were performed with MIGEC, and V(D)J alignment was carried out with MiXCR. Vaccine-responding clonotypes were identified with edgeR using replicate PBMC samples, with FDR below 0.01 and a log2 fold change above 5 up to day 15 being required. CD4 or CD8 identity was assigned to each bulk clonotype according to whether the clonotype was present at higher abundance in the sequenced CD4 repertoire or the sequenced CD8 repertoire. TCRdb trimmed the raw reads at Q25, called clones with MiXCR and kept productive beta chains. Identical CDR3 proteins give one entry, which carries the most common genes and DNA. The V and J calls reflect TCRdb's pipeline rather than the authors' work. The sample table holds 350,000 to 450,000 distinct CDR3 sequences, of which roughly 6.1% were seen once. The ten largest clones take up about 15% of the sample.

V has 5 bases trimmed and J has 0 bases trimmed; junction bases matching no gene number 13. Reading from cysteine to phenylalanine, the CDR3 counts 19 amino acids. Only CDR3 DNA is held: 57 bases, read in frame from base 1. Via the germline V gene, CDR1 is SNHLY and CDR2 FYNNEI. The source was PBMCs, collected 5 days after the yellow fever booster vaccination. The V and J genes are TRBV2 and TRBJ2-3; TRBD2 lines up with 11 middle nucleotides. The clonotype comes from a man under 40 who received the YFV17D yellow fever vaccine. The CDR3 region reads CASSHSGTSGITSTDTQYF. In nucleotides, the sequence is TGTGCCAGCAGTCACTCCGGGACTAGCGGTATTACTAGCACAGATACGCAGTATTTT.